The next 3 T cell receptor beta chains were all read from a single sample in a study of blood T cell repertoires in COVID-19. The table came from immunoSEQ multiplex PCR; TCRdb's copy has only in-frame clones and leaves some out. The sample holds around 59,000 clones; around 70% are singletons and the top ten take less than 20%. Sequencing was performed on peripheral blood. These receptor sequences come from a woman aged 45 to 65 with active or convalescent COVID-19.

The V and J genes are TRBV24-1 and TRBJ2-1, with TRBD2 matching 9 bases. The CDR3 runs 14 residues. With V trimmed by 7 bases and J by 8 bases, 8 bases remained unmatched. Germline CDR1 KGHDR, CDR2 SFDVKD. The CDR3 loop reads CATRPSGRRDEQFF. Written as DNA, the CDR3 is TGTGCCACCAGGCCCAGCGGGAGGCGAGATGAGCAGTTCTTC.

The chain recombines TRBV5-1 with TRBJ2-3; TRBD2 matches at 10 bases. CDR1 is SGHRS and CDR2 is YFSETQ in the germline V gene. The V and J ends lost 3 bases and 5 bases, in that order; junction bases with no gene match: 6. The CDR3 has 15 residues. This CDR3 reads CASSSYLAGVDTQYF. CDR3 DNA sequence: TGCGCCAGCAGCTCGTATCTAGCGGGAGTAGATACGCAGTATTTT.

In this sample, this clone turned up a few times. The chain uses TRBV28 and TRBJ1-4; 10 bases agree with TRBD1. V lost 4 bases, J lost 7 bases, and 6 bases stayed unmatched. Germline CDR1 and CDR2: MDHEN and SYDVKM. The CDR3 sequence is 15 residues long. CDR3 coding DNA: TGTGCCAGCAGTTCATGGACAGGGGGTGGTGAAAAACTGTTTTTT. Its protein product is CASSSWTGGGEKLFF.